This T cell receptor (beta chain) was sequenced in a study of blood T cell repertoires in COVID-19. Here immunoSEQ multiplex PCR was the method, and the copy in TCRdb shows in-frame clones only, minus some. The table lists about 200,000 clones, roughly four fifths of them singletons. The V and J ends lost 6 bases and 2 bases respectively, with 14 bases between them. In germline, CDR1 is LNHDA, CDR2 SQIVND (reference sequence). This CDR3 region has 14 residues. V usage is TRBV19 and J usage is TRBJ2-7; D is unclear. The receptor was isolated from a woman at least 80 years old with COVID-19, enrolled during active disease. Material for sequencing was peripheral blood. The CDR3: CASSPHAGTYEQYF. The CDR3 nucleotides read TGTGCCAGTAGCCCTCATGCCGGTACCTACGAGCAGTACTTC.